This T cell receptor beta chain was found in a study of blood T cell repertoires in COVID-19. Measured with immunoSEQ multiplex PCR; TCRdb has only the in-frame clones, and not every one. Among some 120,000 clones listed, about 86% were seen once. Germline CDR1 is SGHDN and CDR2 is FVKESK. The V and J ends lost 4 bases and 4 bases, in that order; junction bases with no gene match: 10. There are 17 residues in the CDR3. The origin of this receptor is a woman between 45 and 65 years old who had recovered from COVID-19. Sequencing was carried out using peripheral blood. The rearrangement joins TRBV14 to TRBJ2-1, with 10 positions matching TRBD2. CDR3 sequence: CASSLGTGLATYNEQFF. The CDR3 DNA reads TGTGCCAGCAGCCTTGGGACGGGACTAGCGACTTACAATGAGCAGTTCTTC.